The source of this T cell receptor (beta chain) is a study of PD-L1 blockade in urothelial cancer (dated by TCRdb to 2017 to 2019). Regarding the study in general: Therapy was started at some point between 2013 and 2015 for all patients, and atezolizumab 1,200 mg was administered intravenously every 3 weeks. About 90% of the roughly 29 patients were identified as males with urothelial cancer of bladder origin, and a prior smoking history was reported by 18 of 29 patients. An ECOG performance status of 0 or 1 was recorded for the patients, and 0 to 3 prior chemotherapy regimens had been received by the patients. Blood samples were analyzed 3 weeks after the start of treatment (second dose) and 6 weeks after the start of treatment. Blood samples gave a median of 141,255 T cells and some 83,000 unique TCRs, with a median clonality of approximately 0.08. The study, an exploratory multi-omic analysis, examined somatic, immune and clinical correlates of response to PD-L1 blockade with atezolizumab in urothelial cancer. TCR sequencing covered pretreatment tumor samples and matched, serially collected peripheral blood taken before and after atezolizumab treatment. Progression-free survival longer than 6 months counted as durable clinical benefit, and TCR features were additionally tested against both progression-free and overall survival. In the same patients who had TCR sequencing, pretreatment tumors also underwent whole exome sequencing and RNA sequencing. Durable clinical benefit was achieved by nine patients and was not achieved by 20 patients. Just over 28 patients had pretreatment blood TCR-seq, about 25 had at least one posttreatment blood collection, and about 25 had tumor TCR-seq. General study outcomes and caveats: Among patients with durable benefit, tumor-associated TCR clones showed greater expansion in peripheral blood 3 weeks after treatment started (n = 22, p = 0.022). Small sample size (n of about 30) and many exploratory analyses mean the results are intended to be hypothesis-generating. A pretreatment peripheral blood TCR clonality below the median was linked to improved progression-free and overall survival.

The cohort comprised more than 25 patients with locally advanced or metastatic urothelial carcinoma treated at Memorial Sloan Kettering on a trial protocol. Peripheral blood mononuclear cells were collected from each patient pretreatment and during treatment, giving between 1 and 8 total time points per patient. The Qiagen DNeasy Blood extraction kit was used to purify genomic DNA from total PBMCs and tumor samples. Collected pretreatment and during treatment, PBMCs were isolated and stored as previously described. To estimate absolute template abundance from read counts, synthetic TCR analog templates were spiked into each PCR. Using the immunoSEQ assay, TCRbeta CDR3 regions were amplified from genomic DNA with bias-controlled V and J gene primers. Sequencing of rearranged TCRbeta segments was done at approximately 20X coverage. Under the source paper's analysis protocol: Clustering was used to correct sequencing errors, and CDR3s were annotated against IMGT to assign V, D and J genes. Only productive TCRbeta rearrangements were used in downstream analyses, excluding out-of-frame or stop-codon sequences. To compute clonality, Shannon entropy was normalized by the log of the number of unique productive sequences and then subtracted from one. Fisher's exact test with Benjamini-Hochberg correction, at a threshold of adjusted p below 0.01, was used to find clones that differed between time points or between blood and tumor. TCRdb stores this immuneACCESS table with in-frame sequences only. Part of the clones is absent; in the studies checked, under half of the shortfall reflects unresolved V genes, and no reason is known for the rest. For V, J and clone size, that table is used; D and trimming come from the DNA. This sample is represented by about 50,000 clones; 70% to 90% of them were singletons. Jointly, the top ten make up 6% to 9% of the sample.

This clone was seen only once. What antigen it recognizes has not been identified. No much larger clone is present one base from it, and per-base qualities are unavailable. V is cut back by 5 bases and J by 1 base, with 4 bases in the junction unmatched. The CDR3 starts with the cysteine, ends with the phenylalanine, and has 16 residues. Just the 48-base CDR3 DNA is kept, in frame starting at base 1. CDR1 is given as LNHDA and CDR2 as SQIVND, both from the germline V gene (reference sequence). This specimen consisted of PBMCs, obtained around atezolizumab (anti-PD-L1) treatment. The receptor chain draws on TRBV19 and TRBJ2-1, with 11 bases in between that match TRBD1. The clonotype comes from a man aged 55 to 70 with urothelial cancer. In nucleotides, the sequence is TGTGCCAGTAGTTGGGGACAGGGGGTTTCCTACAATGAGCAGTTCTTC. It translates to CASSWGQGVSYNEQFF.